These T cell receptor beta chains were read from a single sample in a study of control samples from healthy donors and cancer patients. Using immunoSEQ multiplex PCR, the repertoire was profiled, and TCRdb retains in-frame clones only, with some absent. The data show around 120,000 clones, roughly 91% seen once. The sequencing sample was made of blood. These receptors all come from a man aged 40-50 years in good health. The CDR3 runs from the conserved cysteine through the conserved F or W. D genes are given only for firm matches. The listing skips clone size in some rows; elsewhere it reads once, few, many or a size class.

CASSRDRGRSGELFF,TGTGCCAGCAGCAGGGACAGGGGGCGGTCCGGGGAGCTGTTTTTT,TRBV7-9,TRBD1,-,TRBJ2-2
CASSPDSAVPYLF,TGTGCCAGCAGCCCAGATTCGGCAGTGCCTTACCTCTTC,TRBV9,-,-,TRBJ2-1
CASSLGSSGKETQYF,TGTGCCAGCAGCTTAGGGTCTAGCGGTAAAGAGACCCAGTACTTC,TRBV7-7,TRBD2,-,TRBJ2-5
CASRVDGGGYGYTF,TGTGCCAGTAGGGTCGATGGGGGCGGCTATGGCTACACCTTC,TRBV19,-,-,TRBJ1-2
CASSKTGGNQPQHF,TGTGCCAGCAGCAAGACAGGGGGAAATCAGCCCCAGCATTTT,TRBV7-2,TRBD1,-,TRBJ1-5
CAWSSGGALNEQFF,TGTGCCTGGAGTAGCGGGGGGGCCCTCAATGAGCAGTTCTTC,TRBV30,TRBD2,-,TRBJ2-1
CASSIGYNEQFF,TGTGCCAGTAGTATAGGATACAATGAGCAGTTCTTC,TRBV19,-,-,TRBJ2-1
CATNQQRNYGYTF,TGCGCCACCAACCAACAGAGAAACTATGGCTACACCTTC,TRBV10-2,-,-,TRBJ1-2
CASSLAGLSDTGELFF,TGTGCCAGCAGCTTAGCGGGACTAAGCGACACCGGGGAGCTGTTTTTT,TRBV7-8,TRBD2,once,TRBJ2-2
CASSRAGEQYF,TGCGCCAGCAGCCGAGCGGGGGAGCAGTACTTC,TRBV4-1,TRBD2,-,TRBJ2-7
CASLPWGVQETQYF,TGTGCCAGCCTACCATGGGGGGTTCAAGAGACCCAGTACTTC,TRBV5-6,-,-,TRBJ2-5
CATGTGGTGEAFF,TGTGCCACCGGGACAGGGGGGACTGGTGAAGCTTTCTTT,TRBV5-5,TRBD1,-,TRBJ1-1
CASSAGGTGILPQYF,TGTGCCAGCAGCGCGGGGGGCACAGGGATATTGCCCCAGTACTTC,TRBV9,-,-,TRBJ2-5
CASSLGQGAYEQYF,TGTGCCAGCAGCCTTGGACAGGGGGCTTACGAGCAGTACTTC,TRBV7-9,TRBD1,few,TRBJ2-7
CASSPSSGQGGTDSGNTIYF,TGTGCCAGCTCACCATCCTCTGGACAGGGCGGAACTGACTCTGGAAACACCATATATTTT,TRBV18,TRBD1,-,TRBJ1-3
CASSTQTSRTGELFF,TGTGCCAGCAGTACCCAGACTAGCAGGACCGGGGAGCTGTTTTTT,TRBV6-5,TRBD2,-,TRBJ2-2
CASSQGQGAYEQYF,TGCGCCAGCAGCCAAGGACAGGGGGCTTACGAGCAGTACTTC,TRBV4-1,TRBD1,-,TRBJ2-7
CASSQKDRGHSPLHF,TGTGCCAGCAGCCAAAAAGACAGGGGGCATTCACCCCTCCACTTT,TRBV5-4,TRBD1,-,TRBJ1-6
CASSKTGGITNEQFF,TGTGCCAGCAGCAAAACAGGGGGGATAACCAATGAGCAGTTCTTC,TRBV7-6,TRBD1,-,TRBJ2-1
CASSLVQGEGETQYF,TGTGCCAGCAGCTTAGTTCAGGGGGAGGGAGAGACCCAGTACTTC,TRBV7-2,-,-,TRBJ2-5
CASSLVGGGATDTQYF,TGTGCCAGCAGCTTAGTGGGCGGGGGGGCGACAGATACGCAGTATTTT,TRBV7-2,TRBD2,-,TRBJ2-3
CSGKMAGPPSEAFF,TGCAGCGGGAAGATGGCGGGACCTCCGTCTGAAGCTTTCTTT,TRBV29-1,-,-,TRBJ1-1
CASSSIDSNYGYTF,TGTGCCAGCAGCTCCATAGACAGTAACTATGGCTACACCTTC,TRBV11-3,-,-,TRBJ1-2
CASSPTGLQETQYF,TGCGCCAGCAGCCCGACAGGGTTGCAAGAGACCCAGTACTTC,TRBV5-1,TRBD1,-,TRBJ2-5
CASSLAGGSNTEAFF,TGTGCCAGCTCACTGGCGGGGGGCTCGAACACTGAAGCTTTCTTT,TRBV18,-,once,TRBJ1-1
CASSYSTGTDTEAFF,TGTGCCAGCAGTTACTCCACAGGGACGGACACTGAAGCTTTCTTT,TRBV6-2/TRBV6-3,-,-,TRBJ1-1
CASSLTYSYGYTF,TGTGCCAGCAGCTTAACCTATAGCTATGGCTACACCTTC,TRBV11-3,-,-,TRBJ1-2
CASGLGPQVFHGYTF,TGTGCTAGTGGTTTGGGCCCGCAGGTCTTCCATGGCTACACCTTC,TRBV12-5,-,-,TRBJ1-2
CASSIRRQETQYF,TGTGCCAGTAGTATCCGGCGTCAAGAGACCCAGTACTTC,TRBV19,-,-,TRBJ2-5
CASSLTGRLLNTEAFF,TGTGCCAGCAGCTTGACGGGTCGTCTCCTGAACACTGAAGCTTTCTTT,TRBV4-2,-,-,TRBJ1-1
CASSSRGTPGGYTF,TGTGCCAGCAGTTCCCGTGGCACCCCGGGCGGCTACACCTTC,TRBV6-5,-,once,TRBJ1-2
CASSLGTASYEQYF,TGTGCCAGCAGTTTAGGGACGGCTTCCTACGAGCAGTACTTC,TRBV27,-,-,TRBJ2-7
CASRHSGGGRGYTF,TGTGCCAGCAGACACTCAGGGGGCGGACGCGGCTACACCTTC,TRBV2,TRBD1,-,TRBJ1-2
CASSLFKQSNTEAFF,TGTGCCAGCAGCTTATTTAAACAGTCGAACACTGAAGCTTTCTTT,TRBV7-8,-,-,TRBJ1-1
CATSRDPDNSPLHF,TGTGCCACCAGCAGAGATCCAGATAATTCACCCCTCCACTTT,TRBV15,-,-,TRBJ1-6
CAWRGGGFNEKLFF,TGTGCCTGGAGGGGGGGCGGCTTTAATGAAAAACTGTTTTTT,TRBV30,-,-,TRBJ1-4
CASSGLTGAGANVLTF,TGTGCCAGCAGCGGTCTTACAGGGGCTGGGGCCAACGTCCTGACTTTC,TRBV11-3,TRBD1,-,TRBJ2-6
CSVTGTNNQPQHF,TGCAGCGTTACCGGGACAAACAATCAGCCCCAGCATTTT,TRBV29-1,-,-,TRBJ1-5
CASSPTPWTTGELFF,TGTGCCAGCAGTCCTACCCCCTGGACTACAGGGGAGCTGTTTTTT,TRBV27,-,-,TRBJ2-2
CASRAKAGQGREQYF,TGTGCCAGCAGGGCAAAGGCGGGACAGGGGAGGGAGCAGTACTTC,TRBV11-2,TRBD1,-,TRBJ2-7
CASSSSLGTSGETDTQYF,TGTGCCAGCAGCTCCTCCCTGGGGACTAGCGGGGAAACAGATACGCAGTATTTT,TRBV7-2,TRBD2,-,TRBJ2-3
CASSEGPGSTDTQYF,TGTGCCAGCAGTGAAGGACCGGGGAGCACAGATACGCAGTATTTT,TRBV6-4,-,-,TRBJ2-3
CASSWGQGGNSPLHF,TGTGCCAGCAGTTGGGGACAGGGAGGCAATTCACCCCTCCACTTT,TRBV6-6,TRBD1,-,TRBJ1-6
CASQGTMPHYTF,TGTGCCAGCCAGGGGACCATGCCTCACTACACCTTC,TRBV19,-,once,TRBJ1-2
CASRRQSNYGYTF,TGTGCCAGCAGGAGACAGAGTAACTATGGCTACACCTTC,TRBV6-5,-,-,TRBJ1-2
CASSHSPGHSGNTIYF,TGTGCCAGCAGCCATTCACCCGGACACTCTGGAAACACCATATATTTT,TRBV3-1/TRBV3-2,-,-,TRBJ1-3
CASSLFPETYNSPLHF,TGTGCCAGCAGCTTGTTTCCAGAGACCTATAATTCACCCCTCCACTTT,TRBV5-6,-,once,TRBJ1-6
CASSRTVNYGYTF,TGTGCCAGCAGTAGGACAGTCAACTATGGCTACACCTTC,TRBV6-5,-,-,TRBJ1-2
CASSQFPARPLNYGYTF,TGTGCCAGCAGCCAATTCCCAGCGCGGCCCCTCAACTATGGCTACACCTTC,TRBV3-1/TRBV3-2,-,-,TRBJ1-2
CASSFVRGGTEAFF,TGTGCCAGCAGCTTTGTCAGGGGGGGAACTGAAGCTTTCTTT,TRBV5-6,TRBD1,-,TRBJ1-1
CASSFGQGAREQFF,TGCGCCAGCAGCTTCGGACAGGGGGCCAGAGAGCAGTTCTTC,TRBV5-1,TRBD1,-,TRBJ2-1
CASSSKGTGLLSYNEQFF,TGTGCCAGCAGCTCTAAGGGGACAGGGCTACTCTCCTACAATGAGCAGTTCTTC,TRBV7-2,TRBD1,-,TRBJ2-1
CASSPNPGDYEQYF,TGTGCCAGCAGCCCCAACCCGGGAGACTACGAGCAGTACTTC,TRBV7-7,-,-,TRBJ2-7